These 18 T cell receptor beta chains share one sample of origin, sequenced in a study of blood T cell repertoires in COVID-19. This table comes from immunoSEQ multiplex PCR, and its TCRdb copy is limited to in-frame clones, with some not included. This sample has 150,000 to 200,000 clones, with around nine tenths found just once. Source material: peripheral blood. These receptors were obtained from a woman in her 70s with COVID-19, enrolled during active disease.

About this clone: One end of the junction varies from germline; a read error may be responsible. The J gene is TRBJ2-1, the V gene TRBV2; 7 positions agree with TRBD2. The CDR3 has 15 residues. The germline V gene encodes CDR1 SNHLY and CDR2 FYNNEI. CDR3 loop: CASSVRGSLYNGQFF. Here the CDR3 DNA reads TGTGCCAGCAGTGTGCGGGGGAGCCTTTACAATGGGCAGTTCTTC.

This chain joins TRBV21-1 and TRBJ2-4; the table's D call, TRBD2, was not checked against the DNA. TRBV21-1 is listed as a pseudogene. CDR3 length: 18 residues. This CDR3 reads CASSKNLGRECAKNIQYF. The CDR3, as DNA: TGTGCCAGCAGCAAAAATTTAGGGAGAGAGTGTGCCAAAAACATTCAGTACTTC.

The V gene is TRBV11-2, the J gene TRBJ2-1, with no clear D. Germline CDR1 is SGHAT and CDR2 is FQNNGV. The CDR3 covers 13 residues. V was trimmed by 2 bases and J by 7 bases, leaving 9 bases between them. CDR3 residues: CASSLPITNEQFF. The CDR3 DNA follows: TGTGCCAGCAGCTTACCCATTACTAATGAGCAGTTCTTC.

J is TRBJ2-7 and V is TRBV30; D perhaps matches TRBD2 (6 bases). Trimming cost V 1 base and J 1 base, with 14 bases left between them. Germline V CDR1 and CDR2: GTSNPN, SVGIG (reference sequence). The CDR3 contains 15 residues. For the CDR3, the DNA is TGTGCCTGGAGTGGTTCCAGGCGGGAATCCTACGAGCAGTACTTC. It is translated as CAWSGSRRESYEQYF.

The rearrangement links TRBV5-5 to TRBJ2-7; TRBD1 matches 8 bases. The CDR3 runs 15 residues. V was pared by 0 bases and J by 10 bases, with 12 bases of the junction left unmatched. The germline V gene encodes CDR1 SGHKS and CDR2 YYEKEE (reference sequence). The CDR3 DNA reads TGTGCCAGCAGCTTGGTTCTCCCAGGGGGCCAACCACAGTACTTC. As protein: CASSLVLPGGQPQYF.

CDR3 DNA sequence: TGTGCCAGCAGCACCGGGACTAGCACCAACAATGAGCAGTTCTTC. Protein product: CASSTGTSTNNEQFF. This chain links TRBV7-3 with TRBJ2-1; 9 bases agree with TRBD2. The CDR3 has 15 residues. The V gene end was trimmed by 5 bases and the J gene end by 5 bases; junction bases not matched to a gene: 7. The V gene's germline CDR1 is SGHTA and CDR2 FQGTGA.

The J gene is TRBJ2-5, the V gene TRBV19, with TRBD1 matching 7 bases. The CDR3 has 16 residues. V was pared by 5 bases and J by 2 bases, with 11 bases of the junction left unmatched. The germline CDR1 and CDR2 sequences are LNHDA and SQIVND (reference sequence). CDR3 DNA: TGTGCCAGTAGTTCCGTCTGGACAGGCCAACAAGAGACCCAGTACTTC. This encodes CASSSVWTGQQETQYF.

The rearrangement joins TRBV3-1 (or the pseudogene TRBV3-2) to TRBJ1-1; 7 bases line up with TRBD1. The CDR3 extends over 14 amino acids. The trim removed 4 bases at V and 1 base at J, leaving 3 bases unmatched. The germline gives CDR1 LGHDT, CDR2 YNNKEL (reference sequence). CDR3 in amino acids: CASSLGQTNTEAFF. The DNA for the CDR3 is TGTGCCAGCAGCCTGGGACAGACGAACACTGAAGCTTTCTTT.

This chain uses TRBV27 with TRBJ1-5; D unresolved. The CDR3 has 12 amino acids. CDR1 and CDR2 (germline): MNHEY, SMNVEV (reference sequence). Trimming cost V 3 bases and J 4 bases, with 4 bases left between them. This CDR3 is CASSFPNQPQHF. The CDR3 bases are TGTGCCAGCAGTTTCCCGAATCAGCCCCAGCATTTT.

The chain links TRBV11-2 to TRBJ2-7; D is perhaps TRBD1 (6 bases). The germline V gene encodes CDR1 SGHAT and CDR2 FQNNGV. The CDR3 is made up of 13 amino acids. Between the trimmed V and J ends, which lost 5 bases and 2 bases, there was a span of 10 bases. CDR3 sequence reads: CASSVGDTYEQYF. The CDR3 region has the DNA TGTGCCAGCAGCGTCGGGGACACCTACGAGCAGTACTTC.

The rearrangement uses TRBV5-6 and TRBJ2-1; 12 bases fit TRBD2. V shed 5 bases and J 4 bases; nucleotides not matched to a gene: 7. The CDR3 spans 16 residues. The germline V gene encodes CDR1 SGHDT and CDR2 YYEEEE. CDR3 protein: CASRGTSGSLYNEQFF. CDR3 in DNA: TGTGCCAGCAGAGGGACTAGCGGGTCCCTTTACAATGAGCAGTTCTTC.

The chain is built from TRBV5-4 and TRBJ2-4; D remains ambiguous. The germline gives CDR1 SGHNT, CDR2 YYREEE (reference sequence). The V end lost 0 bases, the J end lost 1 base, and 5 bases lay between the germline ends. The CDR3 consists of 14 residues. CDR3 bases: TGTGCCAGCAGCTTGGACTACGCCAAAAACATTCAGTACTTC. It yields the protein CASSLDYAKNIQYF. Supplemented by reference TRBV5-4 and TRBJ2-4, the full variable domain reads ETGVTQSPTHLIKTRGQQVTLRCSSQSGHNTVSWYQQALGQGPQFIFQYYREEENGRGNFPPRFSGLQFPNYSSELNVNALELDDSALYLCASSLDYAKNIQYFGAGTRLSVL.

This clone was found a few times. The chain links TRBV11-2 to TRBJ2-1; 8 bases agree with TRBD2. Germline values: CDR1 SGHAT, CDR2 FQNNGV. Germline trimming cut 7 bases from V and 6 bases from J; bases unmatched to any gene: 11. The CDR3 is 15 residues long. Written as DNA, the CDR3 is TGTGCCAGCAACTACGGGGGGGAGAAGTTCAATGAGCAGTTCTTC. Translated: CASNYGGEKFNEQFF.

The J gene is TRBJ2-7, the V gene TRBV5-1; 12 bases match TRBD2. CDR3 length: 16 amino acids. The junction had 8 bases not matched to a gene; V was cut back by 5 bases and J by 2 bases. From germline, CDR1 is SGHRS and CDR2 YFSETQ. The CDR3 loop is CASSLTSGSFAYEQYF. The CDR3 DNA reads as TGCGCCAGCAGTTTGACTAGCGGGAGTTTCGCCTACGAGCAGTACTTC.

The rearrangement links TRBV7-2 to TRBJ1-5, with a tentative D call TRBD1 (6 bases). Germline CDR1 reads SGHTA; CDR2 reads FQGNSA. The CDR3 is made up of 13 amino acids. V lost 5 bases to trimming and J lost 7 bases, with 12 bases between them. In nucleotides, the CDR3 is TGTGCCAGCAGCATCCAGGGGTCCCAGCCCCAGCATTTT. Translated: CASSIQGSQPQHF.

This chain links TRBV28 with TRBJ1-1; weak D call: TRBD1 (5 bases). V was shortened by 2 bases and J by 1 base, with 8 bases between the two germline ends. CDR3 length: 14 amino acids. Germline assignment: CDR1 MDHEN and CDR2 SYDVKM. The CDR3 reads CASSLSRENTEAFF. CDR3 DNA: TGTGCCAGCAGTTTAAGCAGGGAGAACACTGAAGCTTTCTTT.

The rearrangement joins TRBV24-1 to TRBJ2-1; 10 nucleotides agree with TRBD2. The CDR3 is 18 amino acids. Germline V gene data show CDR1 as KGHDR and CDR2 as SFDVKD. J gave up 4 bases and V 4 bases, and 12 bases lay outside the gene matches. The DNA for the CDR3 is TGTGCCACCAGTGAATCAACTTCAGCGGGAGGGTTTTACAATGAGCAGTTCTTC. Translation gives CATSESTSAGGFYNEQFF.

The V call is TRBV14, the J call TRBJ2-3; 7 bases are a match to TRBD1. This CDR3 spans 18 amino acids. Germline V lookup: CDR1 SGHDN, CDR2 FVKESK. V gave up 1 base and J gave up 0 bases; unmatched junction bases: 10. The chain's CDR3 is CASSQGEPGGTSTDTQYF. CDR3 bases: TGTGCCAGCAGCCAAGGGGAACCAGGGGGAACTAGCACAGATACGCAGTATTTT.